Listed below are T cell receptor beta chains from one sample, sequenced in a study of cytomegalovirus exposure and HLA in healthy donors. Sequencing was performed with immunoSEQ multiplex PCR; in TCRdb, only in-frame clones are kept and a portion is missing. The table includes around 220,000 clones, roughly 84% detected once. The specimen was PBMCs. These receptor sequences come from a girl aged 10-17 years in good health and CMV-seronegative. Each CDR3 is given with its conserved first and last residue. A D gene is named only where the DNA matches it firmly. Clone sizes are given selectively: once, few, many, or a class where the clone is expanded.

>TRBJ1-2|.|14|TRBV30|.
CAPRVVLPMAGYTF
TGTGCCCCGCGGGTGGTACTTCCTATGGCGGGCTACACCTTC
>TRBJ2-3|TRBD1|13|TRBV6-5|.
CASRGQSLDTQYF
TGTGCCAGCAGGGGACAGAGTTTAGATACGCAGTATTTT
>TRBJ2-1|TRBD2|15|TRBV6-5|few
CASRTTSGGNNEQFF
TGTGCCAGCAGAACGACTAGCGGGGGAAACAATGAGCAGTTCTTC
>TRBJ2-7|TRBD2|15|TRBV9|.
CASSVGGGGSYEQYF
TGTGCCAGCAGCGTAGGGGGCGGGGGGTCCTACGAGCAGTACTTC
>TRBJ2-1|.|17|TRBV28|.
CASSDPKWTDSYNEQFF
TGTGCCAGCAGTGACCCGAAATGGACAGACTCCTACAATGAGCAGTTCTTC
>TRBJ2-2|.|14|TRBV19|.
CASSMTVITGELFF
TGTGCCAGTAGTATGACAGTGATTACCGGGGAGCTGTTTTTT
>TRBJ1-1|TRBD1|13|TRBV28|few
CASKTGTGSEAFF
TGTGCCAGCAAAACCGGGACAGGGAGTGAAGCTTTCTTT
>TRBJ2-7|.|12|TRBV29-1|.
CSVEDRVNEQYF
TGCAGCGTTGAAGACAGGGTAAACGAGCAGTACTTC
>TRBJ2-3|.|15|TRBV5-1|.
CASISGSLGTDTQYF
TGCGCCAGCATCTCCGGCAGTCTAGGCACAGATACGCAGTATTTT
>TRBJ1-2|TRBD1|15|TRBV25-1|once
CASFFQGAGLRGYTF
TGTGCCAGCTTTTTTCAGGGGGCGGGTTTACGTGGCTACACCTTC
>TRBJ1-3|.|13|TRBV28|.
CASRMSSGNTIYF
TGTGCCAGCAGGATGAGCTCTGGAAACACCATATATTTT
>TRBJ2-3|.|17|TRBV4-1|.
CASSQGGYRVQRDTQYF
TGCGCCAGCAGCCAAGGAGGCTACAGGGTGCAGCGGGATACGCAGTATTTT
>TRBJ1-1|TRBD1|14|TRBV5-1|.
CASSPTGDRSEAFF
TGCGCCAGCAGCCCTACAGGGGATCGATCGGAAGCTTTCTTT
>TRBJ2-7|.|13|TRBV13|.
CASSPQGSYEQYF
TGTGCCAGCAGCCCCCAGGGATCTTACGAGCAGTACTTC
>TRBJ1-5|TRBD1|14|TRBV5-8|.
CASSARGPGQPQHF
TGTGCCAGCAGCGCGAGGGGGCCGGGGCAGCCCCAGCATTTT
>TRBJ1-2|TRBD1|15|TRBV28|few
CASSLYRDRGRGYTF
TGTGCCAGCAGTCTGTACCGGGACAGGGGACGTGGCTACACCTTC
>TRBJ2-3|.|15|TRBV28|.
CASRPWGAGTDTQYF
TGTGCCAGCAGGCCATGGGGAGCGGGCACAGATACGCAGTATTTT
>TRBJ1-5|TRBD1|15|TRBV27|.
CASSWDRNSNQPQHF
TGTGCCAGCAGTTGGGACAGAAATAGCAATCAGCCCCAGCATTTT
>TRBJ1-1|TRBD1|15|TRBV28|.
CASSLWSDRDSEAFF
TGTGCCAGCAGTTTATGGAGTGATAGGGACAGTGAAGCTTTCTTT
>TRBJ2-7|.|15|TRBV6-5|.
CASSADRFGTYEQYF
TGTGCCAGCAGTGCCGACAGGTTTGGGACCTACGAGCAGTACTTC
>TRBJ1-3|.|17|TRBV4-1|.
CASSQSPLTGLGNTIYF
TGCGCCAGCAGCCAAAGTCCTCTGACAGGCCTCGGAAACACCATATATTTT
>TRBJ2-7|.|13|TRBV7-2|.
CASSFEGVYEQYF
TGTGCCAGCAGCTTTGAGGGAGTGTACGAGCAGTACTTC
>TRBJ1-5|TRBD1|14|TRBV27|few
CASSWTGGNQPQHF
TGTGCCAGCAGTTGGACAGGGGGCAATCAGCCCCAGCATTTT
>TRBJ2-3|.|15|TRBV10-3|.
CAISERTGFTDTQYF
TGTGCCATCAGTGAGCGAACAGGGTTCACAGATACGCAGTATTTT
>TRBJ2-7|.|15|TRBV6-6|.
CASSYPDSYYYEQYF
TGTGCCAGCAGTTACCCGGACAGCTACTACTACGAGCAGTACTTC